The rows below give T cell receptor beta chains drawn from one sample of a study of cytomegalovirus exposure and HLA in healthy donors. Sequencing was performed with immunoSEQ multiplex PCR; in TCRdb, only in-frame clones are kept and a portion is missing. The sample consists of 60,000 to 85,000 clones, approximately 80% of them appearing once. The specimen sequenced was PBMCs. Source of these receptors: a man in his forties in good health and CMV-seronegative. The CDR3 runs from the conserved cysteine through the conserved F or W. A D gene is named only where the DNA matches it firmly. Rows may omit the clone size; those that give it use once, few, many or a size class.

cdr3_aa	cdr3_nt	d_call	clone_size	v_call	j_call
CASSLEPADTQYF	TGTGCCAGCAGCTTAGAGCCGGCAGATACGCAGTATTTT	.	.	TRBV7-3	TRBJ2-3
CASSFGQDNEQFF	TGTGCCAGCAGCTTCGGCCAGGACAATGAGCAGTTCTTC	.	.	TRBV7-2	TRBJ2-1
CAWNHLAGGLTNEQFF	TGTGCCTGGAACCACCTAGCGGGGGGGCTTACCAATGAGCAGTTCTTC	TRBD2	.	TRBV30	TRBJ2-1
CASSLDPRGQTGELFF	TGCGCCAGCAGCTTGGATCCCAGGGGGCAAACCGGGGAGCTGTTTTTT	TRBD1	.	TRBV5-1	TRBJ2-2
CASSLHRGYEQYF	TGTGCCAGCAGCTTACACAGGGGCTACGAGCAGTACTTC	TRBD1	.	TRBV11-2	TRBJ2-7
CASRMTSGAYNEQFF	TGTGCCAGCAGGATGACTAGCGGGGCTTACAATGAGCAGTTCTTC	TRBD2	.	TRBV7-2	TRBJ2-1
CASSPRQGTNTGELFF	TGTGCCAGCTCACCCCGACAGGGGACGAACACCGGGGAGCTGTTTTTT	TRBD1	.	TRBV18	TRBJ2-2
CASSQHPQNTEAFF	TGTGCCAGCAGCCAACACCCTCAGAACACTGAAGCTTTCTTT	.	.	TRBV7-8	TRBJ1-1
CASSLSLPGLAGGPYNEQFF	TGCGCCAGCAGCTTATCCCTACCGGGACTAGCGGGGGGGCCCTACAATGAGCAGTTCTTC	TRBD2	once	TRBV5-1	TRBJ2-1
CSSRPGEGKLFF	TGTTCCAGCAGACCCGGGGAGGGGAAACTGTTTTTT	.	few	TRBV7-9	TRBJ1-4
CASRPGQDRQGQFF	TGCGCCAGCAGGCCGGGACAGGACCGGCAGGGGCAGTTCTTC	TRBD1	.	TRBV5-1	TRBJ2-1
CASSQGTGKDQPQHF	TGCGCCAGCAGCCAAGGGACAGGGAAGGACCAGCCCCAGCATTTT	TRBD1	few	TRBV4-1	TRBJ1-5
CASSQVHRADTQYF	TGCGCCAGCAGCCAAGTTCACAGGGCAGATACGCAGTATTTT	.	few	TRBV4-3	TRBJ2-3
CASSSGQGGNQPQHF	TGTGCCAGCAGCTCAGGACAGGGAGGCAATCAGCCCCAGCATTTT	TRBD1	few	TRBV7-8	TRBJ1-5
CASSLGLAGDEQYF	TGTGCCAGCAGCTTGGGACTAGCGGGGGACGAGCAGTACTTC	TRBD2	few	TRBV5-6	TRBJ2-7
CASSRRQGGEPQHF	TGTGCCAGCAGTCGTCGACAGGGTGGCGAGCCCCAGCATTTT	TRBD1	few	TRBV2	TRBJ1-5
CAISETATNSPLHF	TGTGCCATCAGCGAGACAGCCACCAATTCACCCCTCCACTTT	.	.	TRBV10-3	TRBJ1-6
CASDPRGYSYEQYF	TGTGCCAGCGACCCCAGGGGGTACTCCTACGAGCAGTACTTC	TRBD1	once	TRBV6-1	TRBJ2-7
CASSLDRAEGGYGYTF	TGCGCCAGCAGCTTGGACCGGGCGGAGGGAGGCTATGGCTACACCTTC	.	.	TRBV5-1	TRBJ1-2
CASSLRSHQETQYF	TGTGCCAGCAGTTTACGGAGCCACCAAGAGACCCAGTACTTC	.	.	TRBV28	TRBJ2-5
CASSLVDSNRPQHF	TGTGCCAGCAGCTTAGTCGATAGCAATCGGCCCCAGCATTTT	.	.	TRBV7-8	TRBJ1-5
CASSYGRGVNTEAFF	TGTGCCAGCAGTTACGGGCGGGGGGTGAACACTGAAGCTTTCTTT	.	few	TRBV6-5	TRBJ1-1
CASSEIGNQGAQHF	TGTGCCAGCAGTGAAATCGGAAATCAAGGGGCCCAGCATTTT	.	.	TRBV6-1	TRBJ1-5
CSSTHLAGTGGWNEQFF	TGTTCCAGCACCCATTTAGCCGGGACAGGGGGCTGGAATGAGCAGTTCTTC	TRBD1	.	TRBV7-9	TRBJ2-1
CASSEARVGQPQHF	TGTGCCAGCAGTGAAGCCAGGGTCGGGCAGCCCCAGCATTTT	.	few	TRBV2	TRBJ1-5
CSSSGDSFGYTF	TGTTCCAGCAGCGGCGACTCATTTGGCTACACCTTC	.	.	TRBV7-9	TRBJ1-2
CASSQERGANVLTF	TGCGCCAGCAGCCAAGAGCGCGGGGCCAACGTCCTGACTTTC	.	few	TRBV4-1	TRBJ2-6
CASSQDREDQPQHF	TGTGCCAGCTCCCAGGACAGGGAGGATCAGCCCCAGCATTTT	TRBD1	.	TRBV18	TRBJ1-5
CASSYARTGNEQYF	TGTGCCAGCAGTTACGCCCGGACAGGGAACGAGCAGTACTTC	TRBD1	few	TRBV6-6	TRBJ2-7
CASNDRVGTEAFF	TGTGCCAGCAATGACAGGGTTGGGACTGAAGCTTTCTTT	TRBD1	few	TRBV6-6	TRBJ1-1
CASSFEGRDTQYF	TGTGCCAGCAGTTTCGAGGGAAGAGATACGCAGTATTTT	.	.	TRBV27	TRBJ2-3
CASSLAGVNSGNTIYF	TGCGCCAGCAGCTTGGCGGGGGTAAACTCTGGAAACACCATATATTTT	.	few	TRBV5-1	TRBJ1-3
CASSQETGIFF	TGCGCCAGCAGCCAAGAGACAGGGATTTTCTTC	TRBD1	.	TRBV4-1	TRBJ2-1
CASSRQADRGTGELFF	TGTGCCAGCAGCCGTCAGGCGGACAGGGGCACCGGGGAGCTGTTTTTT	TRBD1	.	TRBV7-3	TRBJ2-2
CASSLAGSMPSYEQYF	TGTGCCAGCAGCTTAGCTGGTTCTATGCCCTCCTACGAGCAGTACTTC	.	.	TRBV7-2	TRBJ2-7
CASSLVARTNEQFF	TGCGCCAGCAGCTTGGTAGCCAGAACCAATGAGCAGTTCTTC	.	.	TRBV5-1	TRBJ2-1
CASSVEGGGASTDTQYF	TGTGCCAGCAGCGTAGAAGGTGGGGGGGCAAGCACAGATACGCAGTATTTT	.	.	TRBV9	TRBJ2-3
CASSPTSEAYEQYF	TGTGCCAGCTCACCGACGTCTGAGGCCTACGAGCAGTACTTC	.	once	TRBV18	TRBJ2-7
CASSKAIPWATEAFF	TGTGCCAGCAGCAAAGCCATACCCTGGGCCACTGAAGCTTTCTTT	.	once	TRBV14	TRBJ1-1
CASSTDGTDTQYF	TGCGCCAGCAGCACCGACGGGACAGATACGCAGTATTTT	.	.	TRBV10-1	TRBJ2-3
CASSGGAPYSNQPQHF	TGTGCCAGCAGCGGAGGGGCTCCCTATAGCAATCAGCCCCAGCATTTT	.	.	TRBV7-8	TRBJ1-5
CSAREDRLQHF	TGCAGTGCTAGAGAGGACAGGCTCCAGCATTTT	TRBD1	.	TRBV20-1	TRBJ1-5
CASSPGITNEKLFF	TGTGCCAGCAGTCCAGGGATAACTAATGAAAAACTGTTTTTT	.	.	TRBV27	TRBJ1-4
CASSYEAGEEQFF	TGTGCCAGCAGTTACGAGGCGGGGGAAGAGCAGTTCTTC	TRBD2	once	TRBV6-6	TRBJ2-1
CASRGQGQNEKLFF	TGTGCCAGCAGGGGACAGGGGCAAAATGAAAAACTGTTTTTT	TRBD1	few	TRBV6-5	TRBJ1-4
CASSENGEGANYGYTF	TGCGCCAGCAGTGAAAACGGCGAGGGGGCAAACTATGGCTACACCTTC	TRBD1	few	TRBV10-1	TRBJ1-2